This TCR beta chain was retrieved from a study of response to subunit inactivated influenza vaccine. Findings and caveats of the study: Authors proposed each seasonal influenza vaccination draws in few new T cells.

Per the germline V gene, CDR1 is SGDLS and CDR2 is YYNGEE. The CDR3 loop spans 16 amino acids. J lost 2 bases, V lost 0 bases, and 6 bases had no gene match. One entry per CDR3 protein, called by TCRdb with MiXCR from the RT-PCR reads. The repertoire holds about 780,000 distinct CDR3 sequences, approximately 17% seen once, with about a tenth in the top ten. As concerns this clonotype: Its antigen is undetermined.

Sequenced material: PBMCs from blood, taken about 5 days after vaccination. V gene TRBV9 combines with J gene TRBJ2-3; TRBD2 aligns across 7 bases. The TCR sequence derives from a man aged 50-59 years who received an inactivated influenza vaccine. CDR3 sequence reads: CASSVAGGTTTDTQYF. In DNA, the CDR3 is TGTGCCAGCAGCGTAGCTGGCGGGACTACCACAGATACGCAGTATTTT.